This T cell receptor (beta chain) was obtained from a study of blood T cell repertoires in COVID-19. In the study overall: Samples representing acute and convalescent COVID-19 were sourced from the United States, Italy and Spain. PBMCs, B-cell-depleted T cells, or T cells were the source of the cDNA or gDNA that made up the material.

In the original workflow: Estimates of nucleated cell counts were drawn from the amplification of reference gene primers. Profiled with immunoSEQ multiplex PCR; TCRdb holds only in-frame clones, not every one. That table is the source of V, J and clone size, and D and trimming were worked out from the DNA. The sample has 300,000 to 400,000 clones; around 87% are singletons. Deletions cut 4 bases from V and 6 bases from J, with 18 bases between. Germline-derived CDR1 and CDR2 are SGDLS and YYNGEE. This CDR3 contains 15 residues. Sequencing used peripheral blood. The rearrangement links TRBV9 to TRBJ2-3, with D maybe TRBD2 (6 bases). This sequence originates from a woman between 50 and 59 years old who had recovered from COVID-19. The CDR3 DNA reads TGTGCCAGCAGCAGACTGGGGACTCAGGAGGATACGCAGTATTTT. It specifies CASSRLGTQEDTQYF.